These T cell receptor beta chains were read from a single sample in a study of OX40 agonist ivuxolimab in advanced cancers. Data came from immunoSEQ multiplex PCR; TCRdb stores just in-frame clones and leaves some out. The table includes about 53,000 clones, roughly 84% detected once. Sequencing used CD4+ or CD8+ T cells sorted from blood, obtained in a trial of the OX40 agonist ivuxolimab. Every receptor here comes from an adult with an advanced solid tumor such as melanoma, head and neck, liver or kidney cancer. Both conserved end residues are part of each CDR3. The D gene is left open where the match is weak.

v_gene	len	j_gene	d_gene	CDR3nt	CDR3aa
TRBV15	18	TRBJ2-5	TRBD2	TGTGCCACCAGCAGGATAGCGGGAGGGCCTGTCGGTGCAGAGACCCAGTACTTC	CATSRIAGGPVGAETQYF
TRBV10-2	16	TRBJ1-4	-	TGCGCCAGCAGTGCCGGGCTGGCAAAGGCGAATGAAAAACTGTTTTTT	CASSAGLAKANEKLFF
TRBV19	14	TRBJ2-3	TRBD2	TGTGCCACCGTAGCGGGGGGCTCTACAGATACGCAGTATTTT	CATVAGGSTDTQYF
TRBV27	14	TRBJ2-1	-	TGTGCCAGCAGGTTGATGGAGACCTACAATGAGCAGTTCTTC	CASRLMETYNEQFF
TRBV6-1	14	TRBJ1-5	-	TGTGCCAGCCGGTGGGAAGGGGGCAATCAGCCCCAGCATTTT	CASRWEGGNQPQHF
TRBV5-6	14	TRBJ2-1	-	TGTGCCAGCAGCAGCTTGGGGGGCAGGGGCGAGCAGTTCTTC	CASSSLGGRGEQFF
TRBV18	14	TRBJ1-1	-	TGTGCCAGCTCACCTGCGGGGGGGGCCACTGAAGCTTTCTTT	CASSPAGGATEAFF
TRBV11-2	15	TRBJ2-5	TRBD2	TGTGCCAGCAGCCCCCAGGAAGGGAGGGGAGAGACCCAGTACTTC	CASSPQEGRGETQYF
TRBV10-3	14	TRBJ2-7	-	TGTGCCACCCCAGTGACTAGGGAAAATGACGAGCAGTACTTC	CATPVTRENDEQYF
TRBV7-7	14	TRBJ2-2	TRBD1	TGTGCTAGCAGCCCGGGACAGGGAAGCGGGGAGCTGTTTTTT	CASSPGQGSGELFF
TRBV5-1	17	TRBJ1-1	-	TGCGCCAGCAGCTTGTTGCCAGGGAGGTCCTGGGACACTGAAGCTTTCTTT	CASSLLPGRSWDTEAFF
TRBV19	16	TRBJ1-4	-	TGTGCCAGTAGTCCTGGGTCCGGGGAGTTTAATGAAAAACTGTTTTTT	CASSPGSGEFNEKLFF
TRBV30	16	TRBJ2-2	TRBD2	TGTGCCTGGAGAGAACTAGCGGGGCTGAACACCGGGGAGCTGTTTTTT	CAWRELAGLNTGELFF